This TCR beta chain was observed in a study of OX40 agonist ivuxolimab in advanced cancers. Study context: The study gave patients intravenous ivuxolimab at 0.01 to 10 mg/kg every 2 weeks.

The table came from immunoSEQ multiplex PCR; TCRdb's copy has only in-frame clones and leaves some out. The profile covers 30,000 or so clones, with more than 75% appearing a single time and about 21% taken by the ten largest. This sequence originates from an adult with an advanced solid tumor such as melanoma, head and neck, liver or kidney cancer. Sequencing was performed on CD4+ or CD8+ T cells sorted from blood, taken in a trial of the OX40 agonist ivuxolimab.

CDR3: CASTRGYTF. CDR3 nucleotide sequence: TGTGCCAGCACTCGGGGCTACACCTTC. The J gene is TRBJ1-2, the V gene TRBV5-8; D gene unclear. V was cut by 6 bases and J by 8 bases, with 5 bases left in between. Germline V lookup: CDR1 SGHTS, CDR2 YDEGEE. CDR3 length equals 9 residues.